This is a list of T cell receptor beta chains from one sample in a study of blood T cell repertoires in COVID-19. Libraries were prepared by immunoSEQ multiplex PCR; TCRdb keeps only in-frame clonotypes and omits some of them. In the table there are 50,000 to 70,000 clones, approximately 89% of which are singletons. Material for sequencing was peripheral blood. These receptors were taken from a man in his 60s with active or convalescent COVID-19. The CDR3 runs from the conserved cysteine through the conserved F or W. The D gene is left open where the match is weak. Size is stated for part of the rows, as once, few or many counts, or as a class when the clone is expanded.

d_call clone_size j_call v_call cdr3_nt cdr3_aa
. . TRBJ2-7 TRBV5-1 TGCGCCAGCAGCATAGCCGGGAGCTACGAGCAGTACTTC CASSIAGSYEQYF
TRBD2 . TRBJ2-1 TRBV5-1 TGCGCCAGCACCACGACCGGGACTAGCGGGAGACATGAGCAGTTCTTC CASTTTGTSGRHEQFF
. . TRBJ1-6 TRBV9 TGTGCCAGCAGCGGATTATCGACAGGATCTTATAATTCACCCCTCCACTTT CASSGLSTGSYNSPLHF
. . TRBJ1-2 TRBV11-2 TGTGCCAGCAGCATCCACGCCGGGACTCAGGAGGGCTACACCTTC CASSIHAGTQEGYTF
. once TRBJ2-1 TRBV5-4 TGTGCCAGCAGCTTCGGGAGTAGGTATGAGCAGTTCTTC CASSFGSRYEQFF
. . TRBJ1-1 TRBV27 TGTGCCAGCAGTTTATTATCGGGAGGGGACCGGAACACTGAAGCTTTCTTT CASSLLSGGDRNTEAFF
. . TRBJ1-5 TRBV13 TGTGCCAGCAGCTTCAGACAAAATCTCCCTCAGCCCCAGCATTTT CASSFRQNLPQPQHF
. . TRBJ1-6 TRBV2 TGTGCCAGCAGTGGGCCTCAGGGGATTGCCTATAATTCACCCCTCCACTTT CASSGPQGIAYNSPLHF
. . TRBJ2-1 TRBV20-1 TGCAGTGCTCAAGGGGATGAGCAGTTCTTC CSAQGDEQFF
TRBD1 . TRBJ1-2 TRBV5-1 TGCGCCAGCAGCTTGCGAACAGGGGGCAACTATGGCTACACCTTC CASSLRTGGNYGYTF
TRBD1 . TRBJ1-1 TRBV5-1 TGCGCCAGCAGCTTGGATGCAGGGGGCAGGACTGAAGCTTTCTTT CASSLDAGGRTEAFF
. . TRBJ2-2 TRBV28 TGTGCCAGCGACGGCAGGGTCAGGGCCGGGGAGCTGTTTTTT CASDGRVRAGELFF
. . TRBJ1-4 TRBV18 TGTGCCAGCTCCCCGACAAATTGGGATGAAAAACTGTTTTTT CASSPTNWDEKLFF
TRBD2 once TRBJ2-2 TRBV5-1 TGCGCCAGCAGGACTAGCGGGGGGTTAACCGGGGAGCTGTTTTTT CASRTSGGLTGELFF
TRBD2 . TRBJ2-3 TRBV7-2 TGTGCCAGCAGCCGCGGGGGGGCCGTTACAGATACGCAGTATTTT CASSRGGAVTDTQYF
TRBD1 few TRBJ2-6 TRBV28 TGTGCCAGCAGTTGGGACAGGGTGCCCGGGGCCAACGTCCTGACTTTC CASSWDRVPGANVLTF
. . TRBJ1-1 TRBV28 TGTGCCAGCAGTTTGATGGGCAGGGAAGGCGCTGAAGCTTTCTTT CASSLMGREGAEAFF
. . TRBJ1-3 TRBV9 TGTGCCAGCAGCGTAGGTCGCAGTGGAAACACCATATATTTT CASSVGRSGNTIYF
TRBD1 . TRBJ1-1 TRBV19 TGTGCCAGTAGTGCCCCCCGGGACAGTCAGACCACTGAAGCTTTCTTT CASSAPRDSQTTEAFF
TRBD1 . TRBJ1-6 TRBV25-1 TGTGCCAGCAGTTTAGACAGGGCCAGTTCCCTTTCACCCCTCCACTTT CASSLDRASSLSPLHF
TRBD2 . TRBJ2-7 TRBV18 TGTGCCAGCTCACCAGTCCTAGCGGAAATTTACGAGCAGTACTTC CASSPVLAEIYEQYF
TRBD1 once TRBJ2-5 TRBV10-1 TGCGCCAGCAGTGAGTCCGGGACAGGGGAGCGGGAGACCCAGTACTTC CASSESGTGERETQYF
. once TRBJ2-5 TRBV4-2 TGTGCCAGCAGCCAAGATAGGCAGGAAGAGACCCAGTACTTC CASSQDRQEETQYF
. . TRBJ1-1 TRBV11-3 TGTGCCAGCAGCCTCCTGGCCAACACTGAAGCTTTCTTT CASSLLANTEAFF
TRBD2 . TRBJ2-3 TRBV11-2 TGTGCCAGCAGCTTACTAGCGGGAGGGACCAGGGATACGCAGTATTTT CASSLLAGGTRDTQYF
. . TRBJ2-5 TRBV4-1 TGCGCCAGCAGCCAAGAAGGGGGGGCCTACCAAGAGACCCAGTACTTC CASSQEGGAYQETQYF
. . TRBJ1-4 TRBV16 TGTGCCAGCAGCCAAGATCGCGGGAATGAAAAACTGTTTTTT CASSQDRGNEKLFF
TRBD2 . TRBJ2-7 TRBV29-1 TGCAGCGTCGTTAGGACTAGCTCTCGGGAGCAGTACTTC CSVVRTSSREQYF
. . TRBJ1-6 TRBV3-1/TRBV3-2 TGTGCCAGCAGCTCTAGCCCAGCAACCAGTTCACCCCTCCACTTT CASSSSPATSSPLHF
. . TRBJ2-7 TRBV6-6 TGTGCCAGCAGTTACTCGGAGGAGCAGTACTTC CASSYSEEQYF
. . TRBJ2-3 TRBV14 TGTGCCAGCAGCCCACTTCCCGGGCGGGGACGCACAGATACGCAGTATTTT CASSPLPGRGRTDTQYF
TRBD1 . TRBJ1-5 TRBV2 TGTGCCAGCACTAAGGACAGGGGATTGGGTCAGCCCCAGCATTTT CASTKDRGLGQPQHF
. . TRBJ2-7 TRBV7-9 TGTGCCAGCAGCTACGACGGGATTGGGGTGAACGAGCAGTACTTC CASSYDGIGVNEQYF
TRBD1 . TRBJ1-1 TRBV28 TGTGCCAGCAGTGCCCAACAGGGGTACACTGAAGCTTTCTTT CASSAQQGYTEAFF
TRBD1 . TRBJ2-1 TRBV5-5 TGTGCCAGCAGCTTGTACCGGACAGGGGGCGCAAATTACAATGAGCAGTTCTTC CASSLYRTGGANYNEQFF
TRBD1 few TRBJ1-5 TRBV3-1/TRBV3-2 TGTGCCAGCAGCCAAGAGGACAGGGGCTCCAATCAGCCCCAGCATTTT CASSQEDRGSNQPQHF
TRBD1 . TRBJ1-6 TRBV3-1/TRBV3-2 TGTGCCAGCACCGGGACAGGGGTGTATTCACCCCTCCACTTT CASTGTGVYSPLHF
TRBD2 once TRBJ2-1 TRBV5-1 TGCGCCAGCAGCTTTTCGGGAGGGAGTACGAATGAGCAGTTCTTC CASSFSGGSTNEQFF
TRBD1 . TRBJ1-1 TRBV5-5 TGTGCCAGCAGCATCACAGGGGGGACTGAAGCTTTCTTT CASSITGGTEAFF
TRBD2 . TRBJ2-1 TRBV3-1/TRBV3-2 TGTGCCAGCAGCCAAGACGTGTTTTGGCGGACTAGCGGGAGGGGTGATGAGCAGTTCTTC CASSQDVFWRTSGRGDEQFF
. . TRBJ1-2 TRBV6-1 TGTGCCAGCAGTGAGCGGGGTCGCGATGGCTACACCTTC CASSERGRDGYTF
TRBD1 . TRBJ1-3 TRBV5-6 TGTGCCAGCAGCGGTTTTACCGGGACAGGGGCTGGAAACACCATATATTTT CASSGFTGTGAGNTIYF
TRBD2 few TRBJ2-5 TRBV11-2 TGTGCCAGCAGCCCTAGCGGGCGTGGAGAGACCCAGTACTTC CASSPSGRGETQYF
TRBD1 . TRBJ1-5 TRBV5-5 TGTGCCAGCAGCTTGGCTATGGGACAGGGGAATCAGCCCCAGCATTTT CASSLAMGQGNQPQHF
. . TRBJ2-5 TRBV3-1/TRBV3-2 TGTGCCAGCAGCCAAGAAGGGGCCGGGTCCTTGGAGACCCAGTACTTC CASSQEGAGSLETQYF
. few TRBJ1-4 TRBV5-4 TGTGCCAGCAGCTTGAAAATCGGGACTGGGGCGAATGAAAAACTGTTTTTT CASSLKIGTGANEKLFF
. . TRBJ1-1 TRBV5-1 TGCGCCAGCAGCTCTACAGGGTTCACTGAAGCTTTCTTT CASSSTGFTEAFF
TRBD1 . TRBJ1-4 TRBV2 TGTGCCAGCAGCCTCGACAGGGGGGATGAAAAACTGTTTTTT CASSLDRGDEKLFF
TRBD1 . TRBJ1-2 TRBV5-5 TGTGCCAGCAGCTTGGCATTTGACAGGGGCGAGAGAAACTATGGCTACACCTTC CASSLAFDRGERNYGYTF
. few TRBJ1-4 TRBV6-5 TGTGCCAGCAGGGACTATGTTTATGAAAAACTGTTTTTT CASRDYVYEKLFF
TRBD1 . TRBJ1-2 TRBV28 TGTGCCAGCAGGACAGGGGGTAACTATGGCTACACCTTC CASRTGGNYGYTF
TRBD2 . TRBJ2-3 TRBV3-1/TRBV3-2 TGTGCCAGCAGTCAAACTAGCGGGAGGATGCGGGATACGCAGTATTTT CASSQTSGRMRDTQYF
. . TRBJ2-7 TRBV6-5 TGTGCCAGCAGTTACTCGATCCAGGTTCCGGTGTACGAGCAGTACTTC CASSYSIQVPVYEQYF
TRBD1 . TRBJ1-2 TRBV6-5 TGTGCCAGCTCTCGGGGACAGGGTAATGGCTACACCTTC CASSRGQGNGYTF
. . TRBJ1-2 TRBV2 TGTGCCAGCAGAGAGGGCTATGGCTACACCTTC CASREGYGYTF